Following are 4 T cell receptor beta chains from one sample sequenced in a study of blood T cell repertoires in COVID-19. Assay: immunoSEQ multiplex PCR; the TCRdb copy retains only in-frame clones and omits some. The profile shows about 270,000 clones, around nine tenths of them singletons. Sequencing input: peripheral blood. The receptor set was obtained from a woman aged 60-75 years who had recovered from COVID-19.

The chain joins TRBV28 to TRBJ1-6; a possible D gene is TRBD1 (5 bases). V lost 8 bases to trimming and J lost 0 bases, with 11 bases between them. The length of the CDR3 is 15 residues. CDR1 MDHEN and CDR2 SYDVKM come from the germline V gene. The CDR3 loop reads CASALTVSYNSPLHF. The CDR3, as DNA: TGTGCCAGCGCGTTGACAGTCTCCTATAATTCACCCCTCCACTTT.

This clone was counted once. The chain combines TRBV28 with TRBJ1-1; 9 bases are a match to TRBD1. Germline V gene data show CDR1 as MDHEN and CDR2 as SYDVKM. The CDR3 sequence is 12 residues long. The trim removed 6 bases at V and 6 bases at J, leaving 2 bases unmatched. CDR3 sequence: CASRDRGSEAFF. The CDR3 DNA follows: TGTGCCAGCAGGGACAGGGGTTCTGAAGCTTTCTTT.

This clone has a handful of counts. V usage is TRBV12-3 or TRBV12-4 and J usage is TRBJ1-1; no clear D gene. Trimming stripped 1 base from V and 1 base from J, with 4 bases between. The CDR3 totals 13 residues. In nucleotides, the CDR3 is TGTGCCAGCAGTTTAGGAGCGAACACTGAAGCTTTCTTT. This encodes CASSLGANTEAFF.

The CDR3 bases are TGTGCCAGCAGCTTAAGCCAGAGGAAGAATGAAGCTTTCTTT. This gives the protein CASSLSQRKNEAFF. The V gene is TRBV7-8, the J gene TRBJ1-1; no firm D call. The V end lost 2 bases, the J end lost 7 bases, and 14 bases lay between the germline ends. CDR3 length equals 14 residues. Germline V lookup: CDR1 SGHVS, CDR2 FQNEAQ.